This TCR beta chain was obtained from a study of shared clonotypes between healthy human individuals. The study, taken as a whole, reports: Sequencing depth was predicted to influence how clonotypes are shared among donors. All-four-donor shared clonotypes had higher generation probabilities than non-shared clonotypes did.

Only in-frame clones appear in the TCRdb table, and some are missing; sequencing was by immunoSEQ multiplex PCR. Of around 1,100,000 clones detected, approximately 80% appear once; the ten largest clones hold 0.89%. V shed 3 bases, J shed 9 bases, and the junction held 11 bases outside the gene matches. The CDR3 has 14 residues. Germline CDR1 reads SGHVS; CDR2 reads FQNEAQ. A remark on this clone: Its antigen is as yet unknown.

This clonotype originated in a man between 18 and 35 years old in good health. Some clones in this sample may be carry-over from other donors' samples. J is TRBJ2-7 and V is TRBV7-8; 7 bases agree with TRBD2. Sequenced: memory CD4+ T cells from PBMCs. Subset of the sample: CD45RA-negative fraction. The CDR3 DNA is TGTGCCAGCAGCTTTCGAGCGGGGAGCTGGTCGCAGTACTTC. As protein: CASSFRAGSWSQYF.